These 8 T cell receptor beta chains were all obtained from the same sample, sequenced in a study of shared clonotypes between healthy human individuals. Some clones are missing from TCRdb's copy, which holds only in-frame ones; the method was immunoSEQ multiplex PCR. The sample holds about 490,000 clones, 81% seen once. The specimen was PBMCs. Receptors were obtained from a middle-aged woman in good health. Some clones in this sample may be carry-over from other donors' samples.

J is TRBJ2-3 and V is TRBV9, with TRBD1 matching over 8 bases. This CDR3 comprises 17 residues. Germline lookup yields CDR1 SGDLS and CDR2 YYNGEE. V was pared by 0 bases and J by 4 bases, with 10 bases of the junction left unmatched. The CDR3 region is CASSVEADREFADTQYF. The CDR3 coding sequence is TGTGCCAGCAGCGTAGAGGCGGACAGGGAATTTGCAGATACGCAGTATTTT.

The V and J genes are TRBV11-1 and TRBJ2-7, with D perhaps TRBD2 (5 bases). Germline values: CDR1 SGHAT, CDR2 FQDESV (reference sequence). The CDR3 is 13 amino acids. The ends were cut back, 1 base at V and 2 bases at J, with 6 bases in the middle. This CDR3 is CASSLGGPYEQYF. In nucleotides, the CDR3 is TGTGCCAGCAGCTTAGGAGGGCCCTACGAGCAGTACTTC.

V gene TRBV19 combines with J gene TRBJ1-2; D perhaps matches TRBD1 (6 bases). The V and J ends lost 3 bases and 5 bases respectively, with 13 bases between them. Germline loops: CDR1 LNHDA, CDR2 SQIVND (reference sequence). The CDR3 length is 14 residues. The CDR3 here is CASSISGAAYGYTF. Written as DNA, the CDR3 is TGTGCCAGTAGTATTTCGGGGGCGGCTTATGGCTACACCTTC.

CDR3 amino acids: CSVEDRGQGVTGELFF. The CDR3 nucleotides read TGCAGCGTTGAAGATCGGGGACAGGGGGTCACCGGGGAGCTGTTTTTT. This sequence joins TRBV29-1 and TRBJ2-2; 11 bases map to TRBD1. CDR3 size: 16 residues. The J segment lost 4 bases and the V segment lost 0 bases, leaving 4 bases of the junction unmatched. Germline lookup yields CDR1 SQVTM and CDR2 ANQGSEA.

This clone has ten or more counts. This sequence joins TRBV28 and TRBJ2-7; 8 bases match TRBD2. The CDR3 is 14 residues long. The V gene's germline CDR1 is MDHEN and CDR2 SYDVKM. V dropped 5 bases and J dropped 2; count of bases not matched to a gene: 5. Here the CDR3 reads CASSPPGRAYEQYF. The CDR3 bases are TGTGCCAGCAGTCCGCCCGGGAGGGCCTACGAGCAGTACTTC. Complete variable domain (other parts from reference TRBV28 and TRBJ2-7): DVKVTQSSRYLVKRTGEKVFLECVQDMDHENMFWYRQDPGLGLRLIYFSYDVKMKEKGDIPEGYSVSREKKERFSLILESASTNQTSMYLCASSPPGRAYEQYFGPGTRLTVT.

Turning to this clone: A single base is all that separates this from a far larger clone, so a read error is likely. The rearrangement uses TRBV10-1 and TRBJ2-7; D gene uncertain. V lost 8 bases, J lost 3 bases, and 8 bases lay in between. Germline CDR1 WNHNN, CDR2 SYGVQD (reference sequence). The CDR3 is 11 residues long. DNA of the CDR3: TGCGCCAGCCAAGGAAGCTACGAGCAGTACTTC. Residues: CASQGSYEQYF.

This clone was seen once. This chain joins TRBV7-9 and TRBJ2-5; 9 nucleotides line up with TRBD1. This CDR3 is 15 amino acids long. Germline V gene sequence: CDR1 SEHNR, CDR2 FQNEAQ (reference sequence). V dropped 5 bases and J dropped 2; count of bases not matched to a gene: 6. The CDR3 DNA reads as TGTGCCAGCAGCGCAAGGACAGGGGCGCAAGAGACCCAGTACTTC. It codes for CASSARTGAQETQYF.

The chain uses TRBV28 and TRBJ2-1, with D possibly being TRBD1 (6 bases). Looked up from germline, CDR1 is MDHEN and CDR2 is SYDVKM. The CDR3 contains 12 residues. V was cut by 3 bases and J by 15 bases, with 15 bases left in between. CDR3 in amino acids: CASSLTQGRGFF. In DNA, the CDR3 is TGTGCCAGCAGTTTGACGCAGGGCAGGGGGTTCTTC. The full variable domain, with the rest looked up from reference TRBV28 and TRBJ2-1, is DVKVTQSSRYLVKRTGEKVFLECVQDMDHENMFWYRQDPGLGLRLIYFSYDVKMKEKGDIPEGYSVSREKKERFSLILESASTNQTSMYLCASSLTQGRGFFGPGTRLTVL.